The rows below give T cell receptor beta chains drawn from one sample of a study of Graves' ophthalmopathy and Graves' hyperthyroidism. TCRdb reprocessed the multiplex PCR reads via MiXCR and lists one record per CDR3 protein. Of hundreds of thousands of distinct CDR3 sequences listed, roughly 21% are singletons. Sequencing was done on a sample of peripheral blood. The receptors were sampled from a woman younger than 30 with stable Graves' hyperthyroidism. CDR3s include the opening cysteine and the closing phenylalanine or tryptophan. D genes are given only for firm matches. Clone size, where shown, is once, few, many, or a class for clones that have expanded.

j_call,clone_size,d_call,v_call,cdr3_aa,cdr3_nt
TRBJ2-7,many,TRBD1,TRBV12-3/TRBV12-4,CASGPGQGTYEQYF,TGTGCCAGCGGCCCGGGACAGGGTACCTACGAGCAGTACTTC
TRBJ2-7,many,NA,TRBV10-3,CASRDNAYEQYF,TGTGCCAGCCGGGACAACGCCTACGAGCAGTACTTC
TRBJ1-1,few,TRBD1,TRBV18,CASSHRTGEVTEAFF,TGTGCCAGCTCACATAGGACAGGGGAGGTCACTGAAGCTTTCTTT
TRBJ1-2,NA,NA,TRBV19,CASREGYDGYTF,TGTGCCAGTAGAGAAGGGTACGATGGCTACACCTTC
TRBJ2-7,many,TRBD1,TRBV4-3,CASSQEDRGLYEQYF,TGCGCCAGCAGCCAAGAGGACAGGGGACTCTACGAGCAGTACTTC
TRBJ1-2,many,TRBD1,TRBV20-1,CSALIPGQGFGGYTF,TGCAGTGCTCTCATTCCGGGACAGGGATTTGGTGGCTACACCTTC
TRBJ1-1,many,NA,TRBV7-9,CASSLGSENTEAFF,TGTGCCAGCAGCTTAGGATCAGAGAACACTGAAGCTTTCTTT
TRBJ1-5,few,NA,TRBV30,CAWSSPTGGNQPQHF,TGTGCCTGGAGTTCCCCGACAGGAGGCAATCAGCCCCAGCATTTT
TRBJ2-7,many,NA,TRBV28,CASSLSGTVDEQYF,TGTGCCAGCAGTTTGTCTGGAACCGTCGACGAGCAGTACTTC
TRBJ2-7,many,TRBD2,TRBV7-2,CASSLRLAVVSSEQYF,TGTGCCAGCAGCTTAAGGCTAGCGGTTGTAAGTTCCGAGCAGTACTTC
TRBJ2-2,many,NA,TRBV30,CAWSRQTTGELFF,TGTGCCTGGAGTCGTCAGACCACCGGGGAGCTGTTTTTT
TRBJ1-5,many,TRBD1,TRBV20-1,CSAGQGASSKPQHF,TGCAGTGCGGGACAGGGGGCGAGCAGCAAGCCCCAGCATTTT
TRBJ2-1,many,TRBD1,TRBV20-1,CSARWDRSHNEQFF,TGCAGTGCTAGATGGGACAGGTCCCACAATGAGCAGTTCTTC
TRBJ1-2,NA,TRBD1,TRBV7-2,CASSSSGTGVGYTF,TGTGCCAGCAGCTCCTCCGGGACAGGGGTGGGCTACACCTTC
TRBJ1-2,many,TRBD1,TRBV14,CASRHRDRGLGYGYTF,TGTGCCAGCAGGCACCGGGACAGGGGGCTCGGCTATGGCTACACCTTC